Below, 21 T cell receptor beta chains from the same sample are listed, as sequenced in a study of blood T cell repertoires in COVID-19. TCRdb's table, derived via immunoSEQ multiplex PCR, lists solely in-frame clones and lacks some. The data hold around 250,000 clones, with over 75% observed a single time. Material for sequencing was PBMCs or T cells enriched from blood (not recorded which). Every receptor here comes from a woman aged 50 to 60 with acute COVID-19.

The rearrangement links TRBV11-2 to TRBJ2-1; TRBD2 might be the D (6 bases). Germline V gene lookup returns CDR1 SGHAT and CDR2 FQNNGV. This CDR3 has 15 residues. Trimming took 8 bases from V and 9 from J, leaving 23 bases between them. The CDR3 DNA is TGTGCCAGCCACAAATCGGGACCCTTGGGGGGTGAGCAGTTCTTC. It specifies CASHKSGPLGGEQFF.

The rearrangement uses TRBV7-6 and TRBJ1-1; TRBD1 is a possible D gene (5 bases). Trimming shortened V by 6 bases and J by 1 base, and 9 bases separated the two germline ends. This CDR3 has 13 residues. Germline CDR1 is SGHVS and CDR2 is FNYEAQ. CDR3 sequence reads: CASSQQENTEAFF. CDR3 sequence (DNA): TGTGCCAGCAGTCAACAGGAGAACACTGAAGCTTTCTTT.

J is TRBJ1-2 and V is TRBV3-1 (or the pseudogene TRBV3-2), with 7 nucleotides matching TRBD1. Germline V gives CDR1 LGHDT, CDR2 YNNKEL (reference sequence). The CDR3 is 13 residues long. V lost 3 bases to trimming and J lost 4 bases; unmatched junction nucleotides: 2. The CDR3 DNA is TGTGCCAGCAGCCAGGGACAGAGCTATGGCTACACCTTC. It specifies CASSQGQSYGYTF.

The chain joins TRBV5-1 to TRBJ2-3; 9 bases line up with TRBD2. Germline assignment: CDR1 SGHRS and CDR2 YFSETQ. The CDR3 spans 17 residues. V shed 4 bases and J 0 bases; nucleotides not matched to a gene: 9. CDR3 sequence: CASSVELAGPSTDTQYF. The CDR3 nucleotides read TGCGCCAGCAGCGTAGAGCTAGCGGGACCTAGCACAGATACGCAGTATTTT.

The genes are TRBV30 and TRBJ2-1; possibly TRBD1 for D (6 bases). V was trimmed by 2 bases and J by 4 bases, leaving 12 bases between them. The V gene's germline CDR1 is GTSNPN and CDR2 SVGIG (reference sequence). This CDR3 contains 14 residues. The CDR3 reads CAWSFRQAYNEQFF. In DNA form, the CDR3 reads TGTGCCTGGAGTTTTCGACAGGCTTACAATGAGCAGTTCTTC.

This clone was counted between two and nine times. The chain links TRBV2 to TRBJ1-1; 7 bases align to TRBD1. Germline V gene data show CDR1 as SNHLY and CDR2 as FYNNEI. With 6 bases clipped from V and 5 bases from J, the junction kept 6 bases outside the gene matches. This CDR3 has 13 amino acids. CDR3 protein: CASRPETGTEAFF. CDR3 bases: TGTGCCAGCAGACCCGAGACAGGGACTGAAGCTTTCTTT.

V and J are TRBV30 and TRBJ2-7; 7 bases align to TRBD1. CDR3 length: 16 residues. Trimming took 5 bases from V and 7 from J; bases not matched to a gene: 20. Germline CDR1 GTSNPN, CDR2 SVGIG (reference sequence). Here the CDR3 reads CAWGRPRDRPTGEQYF. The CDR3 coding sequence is TGTGCCTGGGGCCGCCCCCGCGACAGGCCGACAGGGGAGCAGTACTTC.

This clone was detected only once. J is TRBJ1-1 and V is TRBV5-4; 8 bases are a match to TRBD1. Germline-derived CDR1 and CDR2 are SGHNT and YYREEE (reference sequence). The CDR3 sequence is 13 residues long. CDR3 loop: CAEEGQENTEAFF. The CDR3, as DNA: TGTGCGGAGGAGGGACAGGAGAACACTGAAGCTTTCTTT.

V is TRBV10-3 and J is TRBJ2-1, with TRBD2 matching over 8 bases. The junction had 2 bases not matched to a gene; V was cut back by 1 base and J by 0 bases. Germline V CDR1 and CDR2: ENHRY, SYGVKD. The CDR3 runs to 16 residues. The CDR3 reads CAISELAGSSYNEQFF. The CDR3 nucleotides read TGTGCCATCAGTGAGTTAGCGGGGAGCTCCTACAATGAGCAGTTCTTC.

The CDR3 loop reads CASSPQGSVNTEAFF. The CDR3 DNA reads TGTGCCAGCAGCCCACAGGGGTCCGTAAACACTGAAGCTTTCTTT. This rearrangement joins TRBV5-4 to TRBJ1-1; 7 bases align to TRBD1. CDR1 and CDR2 from the germline V gene are SGHNT and YYREEE (reference sequence). The CDR3 totals 15 residues. The V and J ends lost 4 bases and 2 bases, in that order; junction bases with no gene match: 8.

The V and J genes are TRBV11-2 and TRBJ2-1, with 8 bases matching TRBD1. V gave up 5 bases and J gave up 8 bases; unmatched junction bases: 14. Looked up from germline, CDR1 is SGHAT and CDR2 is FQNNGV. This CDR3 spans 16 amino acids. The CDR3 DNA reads TGTGCCAGCAGCGGGCCCCAGGGGGCTTCGATTGATGAGCAGTTCTTC. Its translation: CASSGPQGASIDEQFF.

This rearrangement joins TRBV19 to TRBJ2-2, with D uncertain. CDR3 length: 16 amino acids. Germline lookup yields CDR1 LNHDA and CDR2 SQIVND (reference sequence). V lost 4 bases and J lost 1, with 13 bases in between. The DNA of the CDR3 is TGTGCCAGTAGTAACCGCGGTACCCTGAACACCGGGGAGCTGTTTTTT. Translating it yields CASSNRGTLNTGELFF.

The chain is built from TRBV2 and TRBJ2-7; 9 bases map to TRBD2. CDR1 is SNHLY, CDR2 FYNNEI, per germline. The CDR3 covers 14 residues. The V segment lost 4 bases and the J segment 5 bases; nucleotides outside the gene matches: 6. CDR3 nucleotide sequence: TGTGCCAGCAGTGCCGGCGGGGGGGGCCACGAGCAGTACTTC. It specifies CASSAGGGGHEQYF.

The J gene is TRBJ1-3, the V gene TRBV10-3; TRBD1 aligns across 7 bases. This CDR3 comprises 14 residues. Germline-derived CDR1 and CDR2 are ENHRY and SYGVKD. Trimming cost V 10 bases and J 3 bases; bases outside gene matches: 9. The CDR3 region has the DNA TGTGCCACTAGACAGGGAGCAGTTGGAAACACCATATATTTT. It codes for CATRQGAVGNTIYF.

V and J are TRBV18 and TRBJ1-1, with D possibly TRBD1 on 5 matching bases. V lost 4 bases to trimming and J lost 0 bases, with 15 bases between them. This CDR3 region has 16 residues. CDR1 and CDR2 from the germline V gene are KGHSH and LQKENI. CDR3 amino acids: CASSRSTEMMNTEAFF. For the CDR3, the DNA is TGTGCCAGCTCACGGTCGACAGAGATGATGAACACTGAAGCTTTCTTT.

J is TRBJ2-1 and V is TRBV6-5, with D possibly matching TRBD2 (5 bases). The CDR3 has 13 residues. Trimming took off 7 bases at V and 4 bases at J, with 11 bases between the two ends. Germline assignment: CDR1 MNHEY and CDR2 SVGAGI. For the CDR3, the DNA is TGTGCCAGCAATCCCGGGGAATACAATGAGCAGTTCTTC. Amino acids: CASNPGEYNEQFF.

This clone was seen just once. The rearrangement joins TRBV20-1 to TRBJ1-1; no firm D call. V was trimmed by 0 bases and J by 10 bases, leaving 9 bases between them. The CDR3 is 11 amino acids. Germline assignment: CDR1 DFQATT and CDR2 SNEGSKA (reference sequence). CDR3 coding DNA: TGCAGTGCTAGAGATTGGGAGGGAGCTTTCTTT. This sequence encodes CSARDWEGAFF.

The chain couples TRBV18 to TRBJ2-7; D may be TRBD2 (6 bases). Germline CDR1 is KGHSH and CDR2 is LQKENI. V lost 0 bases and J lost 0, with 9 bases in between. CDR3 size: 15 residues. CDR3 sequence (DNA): TGTGCCAGCTCACCACCCGGGACTCCCTCCTACGAGCAGTACTTC. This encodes CASSPPGTPSYEQYF. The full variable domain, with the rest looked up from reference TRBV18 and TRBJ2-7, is NAGVMQNPRHLVRRRGQEARLRCSPMKGHSHVYWYRQLPEEGLKFMVYLQKENIIDESGMPKERFSAEFPKEGPSILRIQQVVRGDSAAYFCASSPPGTPSYEQYFGPGTRLTVT.

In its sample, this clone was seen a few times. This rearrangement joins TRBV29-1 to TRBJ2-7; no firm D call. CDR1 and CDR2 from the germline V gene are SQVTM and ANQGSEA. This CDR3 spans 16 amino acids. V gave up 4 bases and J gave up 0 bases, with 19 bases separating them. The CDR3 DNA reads TGCAGCGTTGTCGGCAGTACTTTCTCTAGCTCCTACGAGCAGTACTTC. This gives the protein CSVVGSTFSSSYEQYF.

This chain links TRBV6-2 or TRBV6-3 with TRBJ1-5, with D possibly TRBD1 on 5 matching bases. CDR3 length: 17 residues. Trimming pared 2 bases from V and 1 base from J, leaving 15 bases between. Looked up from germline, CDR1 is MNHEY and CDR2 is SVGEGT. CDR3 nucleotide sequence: TGTGCCAGCAGTTACGGACCCAGGGCTCGGAGCAATCAGCCCCAGCATTTT. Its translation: CASSYGPRARSNQPQHF.

As DNA, the CDR3 is TGTGCCAGCCTCTCCCGGACAGGGGGTAACTATGGCTACACCTTC. Protein product: CASLSRTGGNYGYTF. The chain couples TRBV19 to TRBJ1-2; 10 bases map to TRBD1. V shed 9 bases and J 1 base; nucleotides not matched to a gene: 8. The CDR3 length is 15 residues. Germline assignment: CDR1 LNHDA and CDR2 SQIVND (reference sequence).